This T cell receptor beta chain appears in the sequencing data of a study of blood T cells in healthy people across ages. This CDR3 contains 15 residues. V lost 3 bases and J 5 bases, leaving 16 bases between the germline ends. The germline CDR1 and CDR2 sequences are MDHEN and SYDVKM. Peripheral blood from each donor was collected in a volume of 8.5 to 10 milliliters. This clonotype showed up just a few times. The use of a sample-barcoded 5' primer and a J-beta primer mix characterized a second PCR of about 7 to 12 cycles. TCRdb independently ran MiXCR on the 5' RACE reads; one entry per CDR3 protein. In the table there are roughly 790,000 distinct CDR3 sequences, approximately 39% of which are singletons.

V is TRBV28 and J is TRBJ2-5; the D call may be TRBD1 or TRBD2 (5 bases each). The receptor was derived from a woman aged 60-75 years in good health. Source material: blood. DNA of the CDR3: TGTGCCAGCAGTTTTCCAGCAGGGACGTCGGAGACCCAGTACTTC. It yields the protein CASSFPAGTSETQYF.